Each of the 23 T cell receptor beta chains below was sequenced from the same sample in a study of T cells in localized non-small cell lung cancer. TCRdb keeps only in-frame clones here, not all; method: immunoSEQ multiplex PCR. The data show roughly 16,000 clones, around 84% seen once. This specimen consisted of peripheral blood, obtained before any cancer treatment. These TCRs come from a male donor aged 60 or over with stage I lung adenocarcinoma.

Written as DNA, the CDR3 is TGTGCCAGCAGTTACTCGAGTGGGGCATCTGAAGCTTTCTTT. Residues: CASSYSSGASEAFF. This sequence joins TRBV6-6 and TRBJ1-1, with a possible D match to TRBD1 (5 bases). CDR3 size: 14 residues. CDR1 and CDR2 from the germline V gene are MNHNY and SVGAGI (reference sequence). Trimming removed 0 bases from V and 6 bases from J, with 11 bases in between.

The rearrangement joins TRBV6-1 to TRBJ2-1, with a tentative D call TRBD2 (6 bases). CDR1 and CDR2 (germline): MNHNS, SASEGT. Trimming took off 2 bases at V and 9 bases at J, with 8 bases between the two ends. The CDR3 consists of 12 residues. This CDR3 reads CASSEWEVEQFF. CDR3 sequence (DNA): TGTGCCAGCAGTGAATGGGAGGTTGAGCAGTTCTTC.

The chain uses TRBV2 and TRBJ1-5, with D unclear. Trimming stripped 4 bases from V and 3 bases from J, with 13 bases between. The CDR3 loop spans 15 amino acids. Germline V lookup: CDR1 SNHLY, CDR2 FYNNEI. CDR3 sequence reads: CASSADPADNQPQHF. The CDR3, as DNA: TGTGCCAGCAGTGCGGACCCCGCGGACAATCAGCCCCAGCATTTT.

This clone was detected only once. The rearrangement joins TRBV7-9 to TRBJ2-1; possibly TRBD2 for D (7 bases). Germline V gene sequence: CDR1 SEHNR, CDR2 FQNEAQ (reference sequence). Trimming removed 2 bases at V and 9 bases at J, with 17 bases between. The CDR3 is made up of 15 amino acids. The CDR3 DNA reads TGTGCCAGCAGCTTAAGGGGGGGGACCTTAGCTGAGCAGTTCTTC. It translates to CASSLRGGTLAEQFF.

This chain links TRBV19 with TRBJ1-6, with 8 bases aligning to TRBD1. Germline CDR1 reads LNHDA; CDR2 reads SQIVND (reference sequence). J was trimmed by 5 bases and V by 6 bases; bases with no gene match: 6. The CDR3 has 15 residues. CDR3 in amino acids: CASRMTTGDNSPLHF. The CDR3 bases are TGTGCCAGTAGAATGACGACAGGGGATAATTCACCCCTCCACTTT.

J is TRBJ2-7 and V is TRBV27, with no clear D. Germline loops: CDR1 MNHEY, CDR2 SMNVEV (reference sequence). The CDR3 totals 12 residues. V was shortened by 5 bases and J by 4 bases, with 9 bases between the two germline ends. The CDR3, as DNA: TGTGCCAGCAGTCCTGACACTTACGAGCAGTACTTC. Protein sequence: CASSPDTYEQYF.

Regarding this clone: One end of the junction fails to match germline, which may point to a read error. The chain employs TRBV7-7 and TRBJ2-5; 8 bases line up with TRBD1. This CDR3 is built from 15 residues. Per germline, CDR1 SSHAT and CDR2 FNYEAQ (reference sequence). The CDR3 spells CASSLNAGGTETQYF. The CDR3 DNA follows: TGTGCTAGCAGTCTTAACGCAGGGGGCACAGAGACCCAGTACTTC.

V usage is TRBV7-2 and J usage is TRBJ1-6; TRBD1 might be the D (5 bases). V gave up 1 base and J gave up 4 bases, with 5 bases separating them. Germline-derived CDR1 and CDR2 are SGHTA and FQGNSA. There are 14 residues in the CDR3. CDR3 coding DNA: TGTGCCAGCAGCTTAGGGGGGTATAATTCACCCCTCCACTTT. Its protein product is CASSLGGYNSPLHF.

Here the CDR3 reads CASSQEWPGRETQYF. CDR3 DNA: TGCGCCAGCAGCCAAGAATGGCCAGGGAGGGAGACCCAGTACTTC. This sequence joins TRBV4-3 and TRBJ2-5; a possible D gene is TRBD2 (6 bases). From germline, CDR1 is LGHNA and CDR2 YSLEER. V lost 0 bases to trimming and J lost 5 bases, with 13 bases between them. The CDR3 spans 15 residues.

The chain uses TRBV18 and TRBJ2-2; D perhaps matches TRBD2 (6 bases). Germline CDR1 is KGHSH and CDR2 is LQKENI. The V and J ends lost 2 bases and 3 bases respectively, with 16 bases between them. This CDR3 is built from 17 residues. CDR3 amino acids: CASSPRRAGSDTGELFF. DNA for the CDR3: TGTGCCAGCTCACCAAGGAGGGCAGGGTCAGACACCGGGGAGCTGTTTTTT.

Here the CDR3 reads CASSLGGAGSSTDTQYF. As DNA, the CDR3 is TGTGCCAGCAGCTTAGGAGGGGCAGGCTCTAGCACAGATACGCAGTATTTT. The chain links TRBV7-2 to TRBJ2-3, with D perhaps matching TRBD1 or TRBD2 (5 bases each). V lost 1 base and J 0 bases, leaving 14 bases between the germline ends. The CDR3 is 17 residues long. Germline assignment: CDR1 SGHTA and CDR2 FQGNSA.

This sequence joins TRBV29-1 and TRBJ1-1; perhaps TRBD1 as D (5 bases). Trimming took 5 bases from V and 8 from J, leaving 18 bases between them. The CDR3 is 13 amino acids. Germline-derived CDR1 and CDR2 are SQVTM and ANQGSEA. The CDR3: CSVLTQGGGEAFF. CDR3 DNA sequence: TGCAGCGTTCTGACCCAGGGTGGGGGGGAAGCTTTCTTT.

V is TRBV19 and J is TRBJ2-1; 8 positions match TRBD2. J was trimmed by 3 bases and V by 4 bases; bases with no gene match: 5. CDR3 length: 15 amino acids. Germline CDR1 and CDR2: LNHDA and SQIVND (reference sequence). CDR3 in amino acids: CASSRSGGIYNEQFF. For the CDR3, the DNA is TGTGCCAGTAGTAGATCGGGGGGGATCTACAATGAGCAGTTCTTC. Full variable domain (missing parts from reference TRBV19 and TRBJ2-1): DGGITQSPKYLFRKEGQNVTLSCEQNLNHDAMYWYRQDPGQGLRLIYYSQIVNDFQKGDIAEGYSVSREKKESFPLTVTSAQKNPTAFYLCASSRSGGIYNEQFFGPGTRLTVL.

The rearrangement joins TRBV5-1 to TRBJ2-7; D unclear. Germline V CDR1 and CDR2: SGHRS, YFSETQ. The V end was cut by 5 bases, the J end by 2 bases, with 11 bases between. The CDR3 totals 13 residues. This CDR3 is CASSQSAAYEQYF. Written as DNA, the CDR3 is TGCGCCAGCAGTCAGAGTGCGGCCTACGAGCAGTACTTC.

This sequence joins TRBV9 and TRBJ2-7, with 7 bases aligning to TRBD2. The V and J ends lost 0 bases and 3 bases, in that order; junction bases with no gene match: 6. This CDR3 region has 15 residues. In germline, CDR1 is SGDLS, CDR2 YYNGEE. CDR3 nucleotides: TGTGCCAGCAGCGTAGCGGCGGGAGTGGTCTACGAGCAGTACTTC. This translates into CASSVAAGVVYEQYF. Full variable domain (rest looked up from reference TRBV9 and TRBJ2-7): DSGVTQTPKHLITATGQRVTLRCSPRSGDLSVYWYQQSLDQGLQFLIQYYNGEERAKGNILERFSAQQFPDLHSELNLSSLELGDSALYFCASSVAAGVVYEQYFGPGTRLTVT.

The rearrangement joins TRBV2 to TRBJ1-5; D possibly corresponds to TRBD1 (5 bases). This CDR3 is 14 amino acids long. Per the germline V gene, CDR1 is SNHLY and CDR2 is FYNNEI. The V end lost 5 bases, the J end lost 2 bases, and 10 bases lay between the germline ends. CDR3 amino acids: CASSLGGGNQPQHF. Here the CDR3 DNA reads TGTGCCAGCAGTCTTGGGGGTGGCAATCAGCCCCAGCATTTT. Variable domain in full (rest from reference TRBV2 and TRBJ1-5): EPEVTQTPSHQVTQMGQEVILRCVPISNHLYFYWYRQILGQKVEFLVSFYNNEISEKSEIFDDQFSVERPDGSNFTLKIRSTKLEDSAMYFCASSLGGGNQPQHFGDGTRLSIL.

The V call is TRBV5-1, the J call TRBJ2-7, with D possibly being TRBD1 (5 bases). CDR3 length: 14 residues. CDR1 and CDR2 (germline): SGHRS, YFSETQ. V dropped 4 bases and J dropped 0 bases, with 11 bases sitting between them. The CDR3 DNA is TGCGCCAGCAGCCGACAGCAACCCTCCTACGAGCAGTACTTC. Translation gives CASSRQQPSYEQYF.

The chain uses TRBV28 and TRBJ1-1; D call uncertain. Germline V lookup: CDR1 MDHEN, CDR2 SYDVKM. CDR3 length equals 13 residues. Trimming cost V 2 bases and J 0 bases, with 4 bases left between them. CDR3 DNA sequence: TGTGCCAGCAGTTTAATTTTGAACACTGAAGCTTTCTTT. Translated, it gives CASSLILNTEAFF.

The CDR3 sequence: CASSLYGDTQYF. CDR3 in DNA: TGTGCCAGCAGCTTATACGGTGATACGCAGTATTTT. The rearrangement links TRBV7-2 to TRBJ2-3, with D unresolved. CDR3 length: 12 amino acids. Trimming removed 2 bases at V and 6 bases at J, with 6 bases between. The germline V gene has CDR1 SGHTA and CDR2 FQGNSA.

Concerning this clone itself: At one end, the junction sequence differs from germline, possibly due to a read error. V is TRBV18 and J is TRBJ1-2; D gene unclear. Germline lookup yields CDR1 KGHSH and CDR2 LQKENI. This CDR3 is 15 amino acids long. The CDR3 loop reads CASSPDETGKWRISF. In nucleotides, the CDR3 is TGTGCCAGCTCACCAGACGAGACCGGGAAATGGCGGATAAGCTTC.

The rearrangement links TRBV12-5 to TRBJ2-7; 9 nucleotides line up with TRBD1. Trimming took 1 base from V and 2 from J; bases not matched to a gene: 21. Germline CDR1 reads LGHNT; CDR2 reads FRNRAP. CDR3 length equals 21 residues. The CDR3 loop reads CASGLARQSLSDRGIPYEQYF. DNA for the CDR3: TGTGCTAGTGGTTTGGCGCGCCAATCTCTCTCGGACAGGGGAATCCCCTACGAGCAGTACTTC. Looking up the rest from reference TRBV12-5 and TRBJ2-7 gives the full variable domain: DARVTQTPRHKVTEMGQEVTMRCQPILGHNTVFWYRQTMMQGLELLAYFRNRAPLDDSGMPKDRFSAEMPDATLATLKIQPSEPRDSAVYFCASGLARQSLSDRGIPYEQYFGPGTRLTVT.

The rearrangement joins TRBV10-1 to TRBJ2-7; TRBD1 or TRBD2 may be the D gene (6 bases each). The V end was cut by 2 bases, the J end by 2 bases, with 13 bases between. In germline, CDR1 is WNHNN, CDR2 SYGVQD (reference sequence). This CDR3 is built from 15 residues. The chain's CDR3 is CASSEAPGDTYEQYF. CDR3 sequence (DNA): TGCGCCAGCAGTGAGGCACCGGGGGACACCTACGAGCAGTACTTC.

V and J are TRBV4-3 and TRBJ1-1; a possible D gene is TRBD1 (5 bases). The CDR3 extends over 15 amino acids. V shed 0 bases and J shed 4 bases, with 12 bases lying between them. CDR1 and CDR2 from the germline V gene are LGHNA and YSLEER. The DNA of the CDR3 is TGCGCCAGCAGCCAAGATCGCAGGGAGATCACTGAAGCTTTCTTT. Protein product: CASSQDRREITEAFF.